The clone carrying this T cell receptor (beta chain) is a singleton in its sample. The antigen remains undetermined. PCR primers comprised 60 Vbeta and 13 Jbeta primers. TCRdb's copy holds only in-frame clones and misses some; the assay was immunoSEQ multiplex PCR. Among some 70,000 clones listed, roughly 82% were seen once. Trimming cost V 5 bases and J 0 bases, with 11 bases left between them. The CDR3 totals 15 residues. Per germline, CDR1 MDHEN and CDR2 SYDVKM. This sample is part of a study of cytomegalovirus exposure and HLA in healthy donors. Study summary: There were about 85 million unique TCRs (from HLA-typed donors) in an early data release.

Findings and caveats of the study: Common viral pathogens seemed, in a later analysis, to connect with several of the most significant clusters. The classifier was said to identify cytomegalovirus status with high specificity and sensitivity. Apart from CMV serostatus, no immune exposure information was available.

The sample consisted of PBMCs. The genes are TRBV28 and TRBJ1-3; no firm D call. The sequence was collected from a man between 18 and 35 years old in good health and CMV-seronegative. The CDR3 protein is CASSPGRNSGNTIYF. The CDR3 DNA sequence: TGTGCCAGCAGTCCCGGGAGGAACTCTGGAAACACCATATATTTT.